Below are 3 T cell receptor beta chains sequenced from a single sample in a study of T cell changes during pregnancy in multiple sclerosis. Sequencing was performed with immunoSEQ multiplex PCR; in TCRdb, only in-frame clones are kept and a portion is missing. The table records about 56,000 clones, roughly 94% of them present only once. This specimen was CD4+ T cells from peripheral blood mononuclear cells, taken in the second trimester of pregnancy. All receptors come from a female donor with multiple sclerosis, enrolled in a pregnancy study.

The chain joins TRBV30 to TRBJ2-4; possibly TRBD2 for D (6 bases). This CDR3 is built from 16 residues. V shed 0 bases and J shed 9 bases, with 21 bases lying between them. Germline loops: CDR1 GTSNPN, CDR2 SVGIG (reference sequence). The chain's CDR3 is CAWSVRGTPGVGIQYF. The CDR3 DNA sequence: TGTGCCTGGAGTGTACGAGGGACTCCGGGGGTTGGCATTCAGTACTTC.

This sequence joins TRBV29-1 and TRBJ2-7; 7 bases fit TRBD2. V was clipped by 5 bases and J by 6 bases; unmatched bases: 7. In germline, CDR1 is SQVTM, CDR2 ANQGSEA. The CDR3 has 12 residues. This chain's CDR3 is CSVKGGRPEQYF. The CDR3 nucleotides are TGCAGCGTTAAGGGAGGGCGGCCCGAGCAGTACTTC.

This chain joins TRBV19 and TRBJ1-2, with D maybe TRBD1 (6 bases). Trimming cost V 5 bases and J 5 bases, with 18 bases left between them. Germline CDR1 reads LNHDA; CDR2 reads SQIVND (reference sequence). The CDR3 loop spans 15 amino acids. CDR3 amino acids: CASSDRRTVTYGYTF. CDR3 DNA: TGTGCCAGTAGTGACCGCCGGACAGTTACATATGGCTACACCTTC.